The 6 T cell receptor beta chains below come from one sample, sequenced in a study of OX40 agonist ivuxolimab in advanced cancers. Method: immunoSEQ multiplex PCR; TCRdb's copy keeps in-frame clones and lacks some. Here the sample spans around 26,000 clones, roughly 86% being singletons. The sample consisted of CD4+ or CD8+ T cells sorted from blood, taken in a trial of the OX40 agonist ivuxolimab. The receptors originated from an adult with an advanced solid tumor such as melanoma, head and neck, liver or kidney cancer.

This clone was seen only once. The identical CDR3 is also encoded by other nucleotide sequences in the sample. V is TRBV6-1 and J is TRBJ1-3; no reliable D call. CDR1 MNHNS and CDR2 SASEGT come from the germline V gene. The CDR3 is 13 amino acids. V lost 0 bases, J lost 2 bases, and 2 bases lay in between. The CDR3 bases are TGTGCCAGCAGTGAAGCTACTGGAAACACCATATATTTT. Amino acids: CASSEATGNTIYF.

The V gene is TRBV4-1, the J gene TRBJ1-6; D gene ambiguous. Trimming left V 0 bases short and J 3 bases short, with 21 bases between. There are 20 residues in the CDR3. The germline gives CDR1 MGHRA, CDR2 YSYEKL. CDR3 protein: CASSQDQILGGDFYNSPLHF. The CDR3 DNA reads TGCGCCAGCAGCCAAGATCAAATTTTAGGAGGAGATTTCTATAATTCACCCCTCCACTTT.

In its sample, this clone was seen a few times. V gene TRBV6-1 combines with J gene TRBJ1-5; TRBD1 might be the D (5 bases). CDR1 is MNHNS, CDR2 SASEGT, per germline. V lost 1 base and J 0 bases, leaving 7 bases between the germline ends. The CDR3 runs 15 residues. Here the CDR3 DNA reads TGTGCCAGCAGTGAAGGGGACGGTAGCAATCAGCCCCAGCATTTT. Translating gives CASSEGDGSNQPQHF.

The V gene is TRBV7-2, the J gene TRBJ2-1, with TRBD2 matching over 14 bases. The germline gives CDR1 SGHTA, CDR2 FQGNSA. The CDR3 is 19 amino acids. V shed 0 bases, J shed 6 bases, and the junction held 10 bases outside the gene matches. CDR3: CASSLALVPGLAGVNEQFF. CDR3 in DNA: TGTGCCAGCAGCTTAGCCCTAGTCCCGGGACTAGCGGGGGTCAATGAGCAGTTCTTC.

This chain joins TRBV7-9 and TRBJ1-5, with D uncertain. Per the germline V gene, CDR1 is SEHNR and CDR2 is FQNEAQ (reference sequence). This CDR3 is 16 amino acids long. V lost 5 bases and J lost 0, with 14 bases in between. In DNA, the CDR3 is TGTGCCAGCAGCCCCTCATTGAGGGATAGCAATCAGCCCCAGCATTTT. Encoded protein: CASSPSLRDSNQPQHF. The full variable domain, with the rest looked up from reference TRBV7-9 and TRBJ1-5, is DTGVSQNPRHKITKRGQNVTFRCDPISEHNRLYWYRQTLGQGPEFLTYFQNEAQLEKSRLLSDRFSAERPKGSFSTLEIQRTEQGDSAMYLCASSPSLRDSNQPQHFGDGTRLSIL.

The rearrangement uses TRBV27 and TRBJ1-2; D is possibly TRBD1 (6 bases). The CDR3 length is 16 residues. Germline V lookup: CDR1 MNHEY, CDR2 SMNVEV (reference sequence). V was trimmed by 5 bases and J by 4 bases, leaving 20 bases between them. CDR3 amino acids: CASSTPDRRPPYGYTF. In DNA form, the CDR3 reads TGTGCCAGCAGTACCCCGGACAGAAGGCCCCCCTATGGCTACACCTTC.